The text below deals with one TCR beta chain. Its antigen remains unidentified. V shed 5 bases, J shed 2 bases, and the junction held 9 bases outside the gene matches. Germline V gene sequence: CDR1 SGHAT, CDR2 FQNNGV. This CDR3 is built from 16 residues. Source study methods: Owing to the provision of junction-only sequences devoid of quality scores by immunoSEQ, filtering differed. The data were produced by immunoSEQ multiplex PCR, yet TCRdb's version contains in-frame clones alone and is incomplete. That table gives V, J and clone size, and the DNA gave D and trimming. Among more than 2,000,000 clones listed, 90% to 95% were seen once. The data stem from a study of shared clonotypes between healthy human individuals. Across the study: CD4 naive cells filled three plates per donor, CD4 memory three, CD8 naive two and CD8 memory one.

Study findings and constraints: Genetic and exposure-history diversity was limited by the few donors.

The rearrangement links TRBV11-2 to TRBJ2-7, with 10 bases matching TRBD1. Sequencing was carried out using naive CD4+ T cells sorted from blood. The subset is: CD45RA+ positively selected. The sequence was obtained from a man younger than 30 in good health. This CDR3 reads CASSPAFGTGAYEQYF. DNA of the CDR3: TGTGCCAGCAGCCCAGCGTTTGGGACAGGGGCCTACGAGCAGTACTTC.